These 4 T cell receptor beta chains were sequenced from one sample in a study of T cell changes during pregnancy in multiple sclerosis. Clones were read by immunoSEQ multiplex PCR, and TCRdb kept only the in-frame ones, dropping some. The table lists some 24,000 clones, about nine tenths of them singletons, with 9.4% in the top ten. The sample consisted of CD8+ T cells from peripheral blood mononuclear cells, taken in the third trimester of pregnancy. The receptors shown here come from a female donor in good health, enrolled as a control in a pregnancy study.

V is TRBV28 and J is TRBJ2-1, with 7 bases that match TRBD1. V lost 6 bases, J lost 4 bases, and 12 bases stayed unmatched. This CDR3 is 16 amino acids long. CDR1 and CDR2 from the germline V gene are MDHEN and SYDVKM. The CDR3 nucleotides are TGTGCCAGCAGATTTCTTGAGGGGGCGGTTTACAATGAGCAGTTCTTC. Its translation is CASRFLEGAVYNEQFF.

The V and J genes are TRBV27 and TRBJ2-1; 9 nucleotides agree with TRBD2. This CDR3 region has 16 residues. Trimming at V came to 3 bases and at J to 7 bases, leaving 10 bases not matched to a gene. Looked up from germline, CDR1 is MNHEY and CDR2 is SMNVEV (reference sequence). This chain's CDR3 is CASSFGRGLAKNEQFF. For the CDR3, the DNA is TGTGCCAGCAGTTTTGGTAGGGGACTAGCTAAGAATGAGCAGTTCTTC.

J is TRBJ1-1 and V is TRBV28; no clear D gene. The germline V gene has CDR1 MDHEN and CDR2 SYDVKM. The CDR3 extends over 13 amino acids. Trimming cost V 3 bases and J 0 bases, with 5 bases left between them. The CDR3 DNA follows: TGTGCCAGCAGTTTTGAGGTGAACACTGAAGCTTTCTTT. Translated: CASSFEVNTEAFF.

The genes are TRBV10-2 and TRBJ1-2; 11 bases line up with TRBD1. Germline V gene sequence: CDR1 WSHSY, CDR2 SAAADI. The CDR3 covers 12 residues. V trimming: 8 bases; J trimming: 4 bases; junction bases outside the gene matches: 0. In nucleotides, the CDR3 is TGCGCCAGCGGGACAGGGGGCTATGGCTACACCTTC. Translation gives CASGTGGYGYTF.